This T cell receptor (beta chain) was sequenced for a study of regulatory dendritic cells for organ transplantation. Study-wide results and caveats: Memory T cells were less diverse than naive, with memory CD8+ most oligoclonal. Considerable individual heterogeneity was seen in alloreactive memory CD8+ T cells.

Germline V gene lookup returns CDR1 MDHEN and CDR2 SYDVKM. The germline V and J ends were trimmed by 3 bases and 2 bases, with 15 bases remaining between them. The CDR3 has 16 residues. A note on this clone: Antigen unknown.

Clones were read by immunoSEQ multiplex PCR, and TCRdb kept only the in-frame ones, dropping some. The repertoire holds some 35,000 clones, with 75% to 95% as singletons. This TCR was recovered from a human donor in good health. V is TRBV28 and J is TRBJ2-3; no definite D call. The sequenced sample was naive CD8+ T cells from blood. Subset here: CD45RA+ naive T cells. Here the CDR3 DNA reads TGTGCCAGCAGTTTGCTACAGCCTCTCACCACAGATACGCAGTATTTT. The encoded protein is CASSLLQPLTTDTQYF.